Listed below are T cell receptor beta chains from one sample, sequenced in a study of cytomegalovirus exposure and HLA in healthy donors. The table came from immunoSEQ multiplex PCR; TCRdb's copy has only in-frame clones and leaves some out. The data hold 130,000 to 150,000 clones, with about 86% observed a single time. Sequenced sample: PBMCs. The source is a young man in good health and CMV-seronegative. CDR3s include the opening cysteine and the closing phenylalanine or tryptophan. D genes are given only for firm matches. The listing skips clone size in some rows; elsewhere it reads once, few, many or a size class.

D gene,V gene,clone size,J gene,CDR3 protein,CDR3 DNA
TRBD1,TRBV5-1,-,TRBJ1-2,CASSPGQGVDGYTF,TGCGCCAGCAGCCCGGGACAGGGGGTTGATGGCTACACCTTC
-,TRBV6-5,-,TRBJ2-5,CASSLSRLGTQYF,TGTGCCAGCAGTCTCAGCCGGCTAGGGACCCAGTACTTC
-,TRBV7-9,-,TRBJ2-3,CASRKTRVGGSTDTQYF,TGTGCCAGCAGGAAGACCCGGGTCGGAGGGAGCACAGATACGCAGTATTTT
TRBD1,TRBV5-1,-,TRBJ2-1,CASSGQGVRDEQFF,TGCGCCAGCAGCGGCCAGGGGGTTAGAGATGAGCAGTTCTTC
TRBD2,TRBV7-2,once,TRBJ2-1,CAITRGSGRSSYNEQFF,TGTGCCATTACCCGGGGTAGCGGGCGGAGCTCCTACAATGAGCAGTTCTTC
TRBD2,TRBV10-3,-,TRBJ2-3,CAIRRTSGADTQYF,TGTGCCATCAGAAGGACTAGTGGCGCAGATACGCAGTATTTT
TRBD1,TRBV28,-,TRBJ1-2,CASSPGDRGYYYGYTF,TGTGCCAGCAGTCCAGGGGACAGGGGATACTATTATGGCTACACCTTC
-,TRBV5-1,-,TRBJ2-7,CASSLDRVYEQYF,TGCGCCAGCAGCTTGGACAGGGTGTACGAGCAGTACTTC
-,TRBV7-9,-,TRBJ2-1,CASSLRDTSYNEQFF,TGTGCCAGCAGCCTCCGGGACACCTCCTACAATGAGCAGTTCTTC
-,TRBV28,-,TRBJ1-5,CASFGTSNQPQHF,TGTGCCAGCTTCGGGACAAGCAATCAGCCCCAGCATTTT
-,TRBV21-1,-,TRBJ2-1,CASSPNPRNGTTDYNEQFF,TGTGCCAGCAGCCCAAACCCTCGAAATGGGACAACCGACTACAATGAGCAGTTCTTC
-,TRBV9,-,TRBJ1-1,CASSVGDTGNTEAFF,TGTGCCAGCAGCGTAGGAGATACCGGGAACACTGAAGCTTTCTTT
TRBD1,TRBV5-1,-,TRBJ2-3,CASSQDRVGTDTQYF,TGCGCCAGCAGCCAGGACAGGGTTGGCACAGATACGCAGTATTTT
-,TRBV2,once,TRBJ1-4,CASSVFVTWQATNEKLFF,TGTGCCAGCAGTGTTTTTGTGACGTGGCAGGCAACTAATGAAAAACTGTTTTTT
TRBD1,TRBV2,-,TRBJ2-2,CASRRQGAAGELFF,TGTGCCAGCAGGCGACAGGGGGCCGCCGGGGAGCTGTTTTTT
-,TRBV5-1,-,TRBJ2-5,CASSGDFEGTQYF,TGCGCCAGCAGTGGGGACTTCGAGGGGACCCAGTACTTC
-,TRBV7-9,-,TRBJ2-5,CASSLVQTQETQYF,TGTGCCAGCAGCTTAGTACAAACCCAAGAGACCCAGTACTTC
TRBD1,TRBV6-6,-,TRBJ1-4,CASSYSGTGLEKLFF,TGTGCCAGCAGTTACTCCGGGACAGGGCTGGAAAAACTGTTTTTT
TRBD2,TRBV7-8,-,TRBJ2-1,CASSLELAAYNEQFF,TGTGCCAGCAGCTTAGAGCTAGCGGCCTACAATGAGCAGTTCTTC
-,TRBV6-1,-,TRBJ1-5,CASSVVDYSNQPQHF,TGTGCCAGCTCCGTGGTGGACTATAGCAATCAGCCCCAGCATTTT
-,TRBV6-5,-,TRBJ1-5,CASRRGTGNQPQHF,TGTGCCAGCAGGCGCGGGACGGGGAATCAGCCCCAGCATTTT
TRBD1,TRBV23-1,-,TRBJ1-3,CASSPKTGAPSGNTIYF,TGCGCCAGCAGCCCGAAGACAGGGGCCCCCTCTGGAAACACCATATATTTT
TRBD2,TRBV11-2,-,TRBJ2-7,CASSLGGLAGYEQYF,TGTGCCAGCAGCTTAGGTGGGCTAGCGGGGTACGAGCAGTACTTC
-,TRBV19,-,TRBJ1-4,CASRPPGTWANEKLFF,TGTGCCAGCCGCCCTCCCGGGACTTGGGCGAATGAAAAACTGTTTTTT
TRBD2,TRBV27,-,TRBJ2-3,CASSPGIAGDTQYF,TGTGCCAGCAGTCCCGGGATAGCGGGAGATACGCAGTATTTT
-,TRBV2,-,TRBJ1-2,CASSEAGGDTYGYTF,TGTGCCAGCAGTGAAGCCGGCGGGGATACTTATGGCTACACCTTC
TRBD1,TRBV28,once,TRBJ1-3,CASSLGGQASGNTIYF,TGTGCCAGCAGTTTAGGGGGACAGGCTTCTGGAAACACCATATATTTT
-,TRBV6-1,once,TRBJ1-1,CASTRSRVGNTEAFF,TGTGCCAGCACCAGAAGCAGGGTTGGGAACACTGAAGCTTTCTTT
-,TRBV12-5,-,TRBJ2-7,CASGLVLVGEQYF,TGTGCTAGTGGTTTGGTACTAGTCGGGGAGCAGTACTTC
TRBD1,TRBV19,-,TRBJ1-5,CASSTDRQGLRPQHF,TGTGCCAGTAGTACCGACCGACAGGGCCTCAGGCCCCAGCATTTT
-,TRBV7-6,-,TRBJ2-2,CASSLGTPTGELFF,TGTGCCAGCAGCTTAGGAACTCCCACCGGGGAGCTGTTTTTT
-,TRBV7-9,-,TRBJ2-7,CASSLGTGSYEQYF,TGTGCCAGCAGCTTAGGTACGGGATCCTACGAGCAGTACTTC
-,TRBV9,-,TRBJ2-1,CASSVVADEQFF,TGTGCCAGCAGCGTAGTGGCGGATGAGCAGTTCTTC
-,TRBV10-1,-,TRBJ2-5,CASSESGLEETQYF,TGCGCCAGCAGTGAGTCGGGCCTGGAAGAGACCCAGTACTTC
TRBD1,TRBV28,-,TRBJ1-2,CASSFLDRDYGYTF,TGTGCCAGCAGTTTCCTTGACAGGGATTATGGCTACACCTTC
-,TRBV18,-,TRBJ1-1,CASTRGGDTEAFF,TGTGCCAGCACAAGGGGGGGCGACACTGAAGCTTTCTTT
-,TRBV5-1,-,TRBJ2-1,CASSLGAGLRNNEQFF,TGCGCCAGCAGCTTGGGGGCCGGCCTCCGGAACAATGAGCAGTTCTTC
-,TRBV5-4,-,TRBJ2-7,CASSGQGRSYEQYF,TGTGCCAGCAGTGGGCAGGGTCGCTCCTACGAGCAGTACTTC
TRBD1,TRBV18,-,TRBJ2-3,CASSPVRRGTDTQYF,TGTGCCAGCTCACCAGTGCGCAGGGGGACAGATACGCAGTATTTT
TRBD2,TRBV6-6,-,TRBJ2-1,CASTGSGGYNEQFF,TGTGCCAGCACTGGCAGCGGGGGTTACAATGAGCAGTTCTTC
TRBD1,TRBV19,-,TRBJ1-1,CASRINRGWNTEAFF,TGTGCCAGTAGGATAAACAGGGGCTGGAACACTGAAGCTTTCTTT
-,TRBV7-2,-,TRBJ1-5,CASSLDRGSQPQHF,TGTGCCAGCAGCTTAGATAGGGGAAGTCAGCCCCAGCATTTT
TRBD1,TRBV28,once,TRBJ2-7,CASSLGGQGYEQYF,TGTGCCAGCAGTTTGGGGGGACAGGGCTACGAGCAGTACTTC
-,TRBV18,-,TRBJ1-1,CASSPDSRAEAFF,TGTGCCAGCTCACCAGACAGTCGGGCTGAAGCTTTCTTT
-,TRBV6-5,-,TRBJ2-2,CASSYPTGTGELFF,TGTGCCAGCAGTTACCCAACAGGGACCGGGGAGCTGTTTTTT
-,TRBV5-1,-,TRBJ2-2,CASTPSPTGALGRCF,TGCGCCAGCACCCCCTCACCGACAGGAGCTCTCGGGAGGTGTTTT
-,TRBV18,-,TRBJ2-7,CASSPEWGGLYEQYF,TGTGCCAGCTCACCAGAGTGGGGGGGGCTCTACGAGCAGTACTTC
TRBD1,TRBV6-4,few,TRBJ1-2,CASSDSGTGDGYTF,TGTGCCAGCAGTGACTCCGGGACAGGGGATGGCTACACCTTC
TRBD1,TRBV7-2,-,TRBJ2-7,CASSRPGQGAREQYF,TGTGCCAGCAGCCGACCGGGACAGGGGGCGAGGGAGCAGTACTTC
TRBD2,TRBV29-1,once,TRBJ2-1,CSVEPATSGGYNEQFF,TGCAGCGTTGAACCCGCGACTAGCGGGGGCTACAATGAGCAGTTCTTC
TRBD1,TRBV28,-,TRBJ2-7,CASSLSGQGAGYEQYF,TGTGCCAGCAGTTTAAGCGGACAGGGGGCTGGCTACGAGCAGTACTTC
TRBD1,TRBV7-2,few,TRBJ2-7,CASSFLQGAHEQYF,TGTGCCAGCAGCTTCCTACAGGGGGCCCACGAGCAGTACTTC
TRBD2,TRBV4-3,-,TRBJ2-1,CASSHRSGGFYNEQFF,TGCGCCAGCAGCCACCGAAGCGGGGGTTTCTACAATGAGCAGTTCTTC
TRBD1,TRBV5-6,-,TRBJ1-4,CASSWGTDNEKLFF,TGTGCCAGCAGCTGGGGGACAGACAATGAAAAACTGTTTTTT
TRBD1,TRBV4-1,-,TRBJ1-5,CASSQDQYRGNNQPQHF,TGCGCCAGCAGCCAAGACCAATACAGGGGCAACAATCAGCCCCAGCATTTT
TRBD1,TRBV27,-,TRBJ1-5,CASRRTGGNQPQHF,TGTGCCAGCAGGAGGACAGGGGGTAATCAGCCCCAGCATTTT
TRBD1,TRBV4-1,-,TRBJ1-4,CASSHHPDRGLEKLFF,TGCGCCAGCAGCCACCACCCGGACAGGGGCCTTGAAAAACTGTTTTTT
TRBD2,TRBV11-3,few,TRBJ2-1,CASSLGTSGYNEQFF,TGTGCCAGCAGCTTAGGGACTAGCGGATACAATGAGCAGTTCTTC
-,TRBV9,-,TRBJ1-3,CASSPSAGGTGNTIYF,TGTGCCAGCAGCCCCTCCGCCGGGGGTACTGGAAACACCATATATTTT